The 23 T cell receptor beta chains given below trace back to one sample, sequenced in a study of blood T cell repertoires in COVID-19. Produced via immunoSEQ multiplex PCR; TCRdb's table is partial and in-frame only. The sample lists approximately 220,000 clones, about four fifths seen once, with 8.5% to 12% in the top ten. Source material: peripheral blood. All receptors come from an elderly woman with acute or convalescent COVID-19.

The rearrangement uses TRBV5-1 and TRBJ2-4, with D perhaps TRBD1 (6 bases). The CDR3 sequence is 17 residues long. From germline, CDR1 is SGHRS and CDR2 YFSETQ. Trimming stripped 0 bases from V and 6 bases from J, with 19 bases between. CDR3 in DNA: TGCGCCAGCAGCTTGGAGAACAGGGAATCCCCAGGAAACATTCAGTACTTC. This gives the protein CASSLENRESPGNIQYF.

CDR3 in amino acids: CSVETGRLGYTF. The CDR3 DNA follows: TGCAGCGTTGAGACAGGTAGATTGGGCTACACCTTC. V usage is TRBV29-1 and J usage is TRBJ1-2; D possibly corresponds to TRBD1 (6 bases). Germline-derived CDR1 and CDR2 are SQVTM and ANQGSEA. Trimming left V 3 bases short and J 8 bases short, with 13 bases between. This CDR3 has 12 residues.

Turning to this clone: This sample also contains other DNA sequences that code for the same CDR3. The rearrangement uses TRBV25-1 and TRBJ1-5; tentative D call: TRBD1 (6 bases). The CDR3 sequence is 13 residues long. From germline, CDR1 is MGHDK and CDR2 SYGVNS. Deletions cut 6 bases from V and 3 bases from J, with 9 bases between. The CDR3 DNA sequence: TGTGCCAGCAGAGGGGGTGACAATCAGCCCCAGCATTTT. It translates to CASRGGDNQPQHF.

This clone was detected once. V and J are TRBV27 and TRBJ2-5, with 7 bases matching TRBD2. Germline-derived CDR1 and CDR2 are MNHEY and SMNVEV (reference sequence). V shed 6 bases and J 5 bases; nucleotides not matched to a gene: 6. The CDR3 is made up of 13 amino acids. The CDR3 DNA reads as TGTGCCAGCAGAACTAGCGCTGGGGAGACCCAGTACTTC. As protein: CASRTSAGETQYF.

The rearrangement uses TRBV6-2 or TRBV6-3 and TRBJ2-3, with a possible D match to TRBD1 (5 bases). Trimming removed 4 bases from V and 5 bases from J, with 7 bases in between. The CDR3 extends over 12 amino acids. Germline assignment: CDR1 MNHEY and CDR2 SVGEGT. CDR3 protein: CASSFDRDTQYF. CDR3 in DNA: TGTGCCAGCAGTTTCGACAGAGATACGCAGTATTTT.

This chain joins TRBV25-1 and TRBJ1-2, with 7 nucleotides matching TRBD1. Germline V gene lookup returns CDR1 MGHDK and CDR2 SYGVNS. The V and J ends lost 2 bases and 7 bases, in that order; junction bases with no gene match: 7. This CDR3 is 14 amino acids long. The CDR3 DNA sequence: TGTGCCAGCAGTGAAGCTATTACAGGGGCTGGCTACACCTTC. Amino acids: CASSEAITGAGYTF.

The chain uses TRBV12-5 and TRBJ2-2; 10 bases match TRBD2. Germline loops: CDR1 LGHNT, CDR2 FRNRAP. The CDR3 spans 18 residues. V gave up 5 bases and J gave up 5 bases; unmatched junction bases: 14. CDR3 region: CASGTDAGLAVITGELFF. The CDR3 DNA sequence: TGTGCTAGTGGTACGGACGCCGGACTAGCGGTCATAACCGGGGAGCTGTTTTTT.

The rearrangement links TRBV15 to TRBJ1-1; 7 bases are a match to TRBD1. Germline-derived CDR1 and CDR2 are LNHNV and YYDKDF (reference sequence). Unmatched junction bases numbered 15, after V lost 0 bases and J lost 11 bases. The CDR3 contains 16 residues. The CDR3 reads CATSRDYTGEALKAFF. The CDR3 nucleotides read TGTGCCACCAGCAGAGATTATACAGGGGAGGCCTTGAAGGCTTTCTTT.

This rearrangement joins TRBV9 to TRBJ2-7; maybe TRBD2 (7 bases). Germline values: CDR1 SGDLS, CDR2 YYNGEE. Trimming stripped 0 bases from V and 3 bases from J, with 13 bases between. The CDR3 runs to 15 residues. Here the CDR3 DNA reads TGTGCCAGCAGCGTAGCGGGGGGCGCATTCTACGAGCAGTACTTC. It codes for CASSVAGGAFYEQYF.

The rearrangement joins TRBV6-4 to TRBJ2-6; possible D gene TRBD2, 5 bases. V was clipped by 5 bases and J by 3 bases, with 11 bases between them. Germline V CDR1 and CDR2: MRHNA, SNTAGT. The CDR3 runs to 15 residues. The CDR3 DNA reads TGTGCCAGCAGTCCAGCGGCGTATGGGGCCAACGTCCTGACTTTC. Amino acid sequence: CASSPAAYGANVLTF.

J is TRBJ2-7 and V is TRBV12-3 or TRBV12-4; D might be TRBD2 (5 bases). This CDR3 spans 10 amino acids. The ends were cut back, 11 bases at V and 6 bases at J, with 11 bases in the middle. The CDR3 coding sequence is TGTGCCGGTACTAGAGGCGAGCAGTACTTC. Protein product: CAGTRGEQYF.

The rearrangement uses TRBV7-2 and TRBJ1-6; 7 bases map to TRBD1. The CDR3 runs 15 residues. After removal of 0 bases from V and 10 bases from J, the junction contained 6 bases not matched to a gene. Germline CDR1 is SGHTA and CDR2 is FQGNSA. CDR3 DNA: TGTGCCAGCAGCTTAGCGACAGGGCACGGGTCACCCCTCCACTTT. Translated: CASSLATGHGSPLHF.

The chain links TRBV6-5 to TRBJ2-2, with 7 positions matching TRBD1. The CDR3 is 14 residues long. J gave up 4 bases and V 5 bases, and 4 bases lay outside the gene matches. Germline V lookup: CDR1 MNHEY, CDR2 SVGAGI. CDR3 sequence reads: CASSPRQGTGELFF. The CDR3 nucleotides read TGTGCCAGCAGTCCCAGACAGGGCACCGGGGAGCTGTTTTTT.

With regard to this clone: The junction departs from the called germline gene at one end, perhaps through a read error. The CDR3 reads CAYDRGNQPQHF. CDR3 DNA: TGTGCCTATGACAGGGGCAACCAGCCCCAGCATTTT. This sequence joins TRBV30 and TRBJ1-5; 8 nucleotides agree with TRBD1. The CDR3 has 12 residues. Germline V gene data show CDR1 as GTSNPN and CDR2 as SVGIG (reference sequence).

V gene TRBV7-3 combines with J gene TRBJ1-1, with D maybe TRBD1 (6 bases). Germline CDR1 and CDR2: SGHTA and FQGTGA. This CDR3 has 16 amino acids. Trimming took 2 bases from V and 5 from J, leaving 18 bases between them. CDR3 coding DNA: TGTGCCAGCAGCTTAGGATACGGGGCAGGGGAAACTGAAGCTTTCTTT. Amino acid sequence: CASSLGYGAGETEAFF.

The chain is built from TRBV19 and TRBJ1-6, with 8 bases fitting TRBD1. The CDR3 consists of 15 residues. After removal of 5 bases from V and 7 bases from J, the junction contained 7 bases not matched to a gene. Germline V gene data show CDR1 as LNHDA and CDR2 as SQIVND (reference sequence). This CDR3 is CASSPGQGENSPLHF. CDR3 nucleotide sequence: TGTGCCAGTAGTCCCGGACAGGGCGAAAATTCACCCCTCCACTTT.

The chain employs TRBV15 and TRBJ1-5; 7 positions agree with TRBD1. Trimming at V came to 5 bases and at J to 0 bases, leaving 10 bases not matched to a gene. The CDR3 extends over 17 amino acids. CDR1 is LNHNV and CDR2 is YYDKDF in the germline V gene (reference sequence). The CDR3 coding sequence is TGTGCCACCAGCGTAGGGACCAGGGGGAATAGCAATCAGCCCCAGCATTTT. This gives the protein CATSVGTRGNSNQPQHF.

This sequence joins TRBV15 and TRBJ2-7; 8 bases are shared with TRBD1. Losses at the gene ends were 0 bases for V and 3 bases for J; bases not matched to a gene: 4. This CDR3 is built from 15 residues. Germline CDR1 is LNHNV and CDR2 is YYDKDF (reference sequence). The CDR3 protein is CATSRDRTGSYEQYF. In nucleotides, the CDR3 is TGTGCCACCAGCAGAGATCGGACAGGGAGCTACGAGCAGTACTTC.

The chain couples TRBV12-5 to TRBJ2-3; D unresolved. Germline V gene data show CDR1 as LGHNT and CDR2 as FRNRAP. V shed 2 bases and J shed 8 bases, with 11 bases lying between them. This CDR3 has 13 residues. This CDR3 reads CASGLPDLGTQYF. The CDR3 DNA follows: TGTGCTAGTGGTTTGCCAGATCTAGGTACGCAGTATTTT.

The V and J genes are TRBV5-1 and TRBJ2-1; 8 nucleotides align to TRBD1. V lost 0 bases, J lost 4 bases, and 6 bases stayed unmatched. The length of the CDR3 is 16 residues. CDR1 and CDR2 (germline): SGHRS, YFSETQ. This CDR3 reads CASSLDWDRTYNEQFF. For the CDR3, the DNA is TGCGCCAGCAGCTTGGATTGGGACAGGACATACAATGAGCAGTTCTTC.

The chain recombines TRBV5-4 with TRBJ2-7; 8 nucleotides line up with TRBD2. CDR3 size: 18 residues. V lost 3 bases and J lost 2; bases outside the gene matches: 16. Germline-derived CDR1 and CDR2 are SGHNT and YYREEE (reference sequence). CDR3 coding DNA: TGTGCCAGCAGCTCCCCCGGGCGTGCGACTAGCGATCCCTACGAGCAGTACTTC. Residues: CASSSPGRATSDPYEQYF. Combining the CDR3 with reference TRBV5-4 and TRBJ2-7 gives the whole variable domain ETGVTQSPTHLIKTRGQQVTLRCSSQSGHNTVSWYQQALGQGPQFIFQYYREEENGRGNFPPRFSGLQFPNYSSELNVNALELDDSALYLCASSSPGRATSDPYEQYFGPGTRLTVT.

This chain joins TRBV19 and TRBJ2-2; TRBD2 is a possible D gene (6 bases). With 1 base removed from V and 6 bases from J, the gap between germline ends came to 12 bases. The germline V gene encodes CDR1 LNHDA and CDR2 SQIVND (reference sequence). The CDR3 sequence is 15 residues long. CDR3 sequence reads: CASSIGAGFAGELFF. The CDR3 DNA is TGTGCCAGTAGTATAGGGGCGGGGTTTGCCGGGGAGCTGTTTTTT.

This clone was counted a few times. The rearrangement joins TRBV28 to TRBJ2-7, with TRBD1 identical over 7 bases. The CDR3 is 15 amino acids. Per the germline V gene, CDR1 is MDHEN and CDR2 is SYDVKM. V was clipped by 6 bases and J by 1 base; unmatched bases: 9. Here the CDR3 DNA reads TGTGCCAGCAGCGCCCTTGAGACAGGGTCCTACGAGCAGTACTTC. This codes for CASSALETGSYEQYF.